Below, 24 T cell receptor beta chains from the same sample are listed, as sequenced in a study of blood T cell repertoires in COVID-19. The method was immunoSEQ multiplex PCR; TCRdb's version includes in-frame clones alone and lacks a portion of them. The sample lists about 260,000 clones; around 90% were seen once. Sequenced: peripheral blood. The source is a person in their late teens or twenties with COVID-19, enrolled during active disease.

The chain employs TRBV5-4 and TRBJ1-1; 7 positions match TRBD1. Germline CDR1 is SGHNT and CDR2 is YYREEE (reference sequence). The CDR3 contains 15 residues. V dropped 4 bases and J dropped 1; count of bases not matched to a gene: 7. Written as DNA, the CDR3 is TGTGCCAGCAGCCTGGGACAGATCCAGAACACTGAAGCTTTCTTT. This encodes CASSLGQIQNTEAFF. The whole variable domain, filled in from reference TRBV5-4 and TRBJ1-1, reads ETGVTQSPTHLIKTRGQQVTLRCSSQSGHNTVSWYQQALGQGPQFIFQYYREEENGRGNFPPRFSGLQFPNYSSELNVNALELDDSALYLCASSLGQIQNTEAFFGQGTRLTVV.

The chain is built from TRBV7-9 and TRBJ1-1, with D tentatively TRBD1 (5 bases). The CDR3 totals 12 residues. The V gene's germline CDR1 is SEHNR and CDR2 FQNEAQ (reference sequence). As DNA, the CDR3 is TGTGCGACGGCTCCGGGGGACACTGAAGCTTTCTTT. It specifies CATAPGDTEAFF.

The rearrangement links TRBV6-5 to TRBJ1-1; tentatively, D is TRBD1 (5 bases). Looked up from germline, CDR1 is MNHEY and CDR2 is SVGAGI. This CDR3 is built from 15 residues. The ends were cut back, 5 bases at V and 2 bases at J, with 15 bases in the middle. This chain's CDR3 is CASSHGSGVNTEAFF. The CDR3 nucleotides are TGTGCCAGCAGTCACGGGTCGGGGGTCAACACTGAAGCTTTCTTT.

This clone was observed a few times. V usage is TRBV2 and J usage is TRBJ1-5; 9 nucleotides line up with TRBD1. The CDR3 totals 14 residues. Per the germline V gene, CDR1 is SNHLY and CDR2 is FYNNEI. V dropped 5 bases and J dropped 4; count of bases not matched to a gene: 3. The CDR3 region has the DNA TGTGCCAGCAGTCTACAGGGGGCTAATCAGCCCCAGCATTTT. Protein sequence: CASSLQGANQPQHF. The full variable domain, rest sourced from reference TRBV2 and TRBJ1-5, is EPEVTQTPSHQVTQMGQEVILRCVPISNHLYFYWYRQILGQKVEFLVSFYNNEISEKSEIFDDQFSVERPDGSNFTLKIRSTKLEDSAMYFCASSLQGANQPQHFGDGTRLSIL.

The DNA for the CDR3 is TGTGCCAGCAGTGACCCGGGGGGTTATAGCAATCAGCCCCAGCATTTT. Its protein product is CASSDPGGYSNQPQHF. The gene calls are TRBV6-1 and TRBJ1-5, with a possible D match to TRBD1 (5 bases). V gave up 3 bases and J gave up 0 bases, with 12 bases separating them. There are 16 residues in the CDR3. The germline CDR1 and CDR2 sequences are MNHNS and SASEGT.

The V call is TRBV7-6, the J call TRBJ2-1; D is perhaps TRBD2 (5 bases). CDR1 SGHVS and CDR2 FNYEAQ come from the germline V gene. The CDR3 loop spans 14 amino acids. Trimming stripped 0 bases from V and 4 bases from J, with 7 bases between. The CDR3: CASSLAGVYNEQFF. The CDR3 region has the DNA TGTGCCAGCAGCTTAGCGGGAGTTTACAATGAGCAGTTCTTC.

CDR3 sequence reads: CATSLLREPGELFF. The CDR3 nucleotides read TGTGCCACCAGTCTCTTGCGGGAGCCCGGGGAGCTGTTTTTT. The chain recombines TRBV15 with TRBJ2-2; TRBD2 matches at 7 bases. Germline CDR1 LNHNV, CDR2 YYDKDF (reference sequence). The ends lost 6 bases at V and 6 bases at J; junction bases unmatched: 7. CDR3 length: 14 residues. The full variable domain, with the rest looked up from reference TRBV15 and TRBJ2-2, is DAMVIQNPRYQVTQFGKPVTLSCSQTLNHNVMYWYQQKSSQAPKLLFHYYDKDFNNEADTPDNFQSRRPNTSFCFLDIRSPGLGDTAMYLCATSLLREPGELFFGEGSRLTVL.

The V gene is TRBV2, the J gene TRBJ2-3; 9 bases are a match to TRBD2. Germline trimming cut 1 base from V and 1 base from J; bases unmatched to any gene: 0. The CDR3 length is 15 residues. Germline loops: CDR1 SNHLY, CDR2 FYNNEI. The CDR3 here is CASSEGTSGTDTQYF. The CDR3, as DNA: TGTGCCAGCAGTGAAGGGACTAGCGGCACAGATACGCAGTATTTT. The full variable domain, its missing parts supplied by reference TRBV2 and TRBJ2-3, is EPEVTQTPSHQVTQMGQEVILRCVPISNHLYFYWYRQILGQKVEFLVSFYNNEISEKSEIFDDQFSVERPDGSNFTLKIRSTKLEDSAMYFCASSEGTSGTDTQYFGPGTRLTVL.

This clone has a single count. The chain carries TRBV27 and TRBJ1-2, with 7 positions matching TRBD1. V shed 4 bases, J shed 3 bases, and the junction held 11 bases outside the gene matches. The germline V gene encodes CDR1 MNHEY and CDR2 SMNVEV (reference sequence). The CDR3 totals 16 residues. CDR3 nucleotide sequence: TGTGCCAGCAGTTCCCTGACAGGGATGGGCCACTATGGCTACACCTTC. Its protein product is CASSSLTGMGHYGYTF.

The chain carries TRBV3-1 (or the pseudogene TRBV3-2) and TRBJ2-3; TRBD1 aligns across 8 bases. The CDR3 has 14 amino acids. Germline-derived CDR1 and CDR2 are LGHDT and YNNKEL (reference sequence). Trimming removed 6 bases from V and 8 bases from J; junction bases left unmatched: 10. CDR3 in DNA: TGTGCCAGCAGTACGACAGGGGTCAGGGGTACGCAGTATTTT. This codes for CASSTTGVRGTQYF.

CDR3 in DNA: TGTGCCAGCAGTTACGGTTTACAGGGGCCCTATGGCTACACCTTC. Translation gives CASSYGLQGPYGYTF. This chain links TRBV6-5 with TRBJ1-2, with 7 bases that match TRBD1. After removal of 2 bases from V and 4 bases from J, the junction contained 7 bases not matched to a gene. The CDR3 extends over 15 amino acids. Germline V gene sequence: CDR1 MNHEY, CDR2 SVGAGI.

The gene calls are TRBV2 and TRBJ2-1; 9 nucleotides agree with TRBD2. Germline V gene sequence: CDR1 SNHLY, CDR2 FYNNEI. J was trimmed by 9 bases and V by 3 bases; bases with no gene match: 3. The CDR3 has 13 amino acids. The CDR3 loop reads CASSDGSGGEQFF. In nucleotides, the CDR3 is TGTGCCAGCAGTGATGGTAGCGGGGGTGAGCAGTTCTTC.

The chain joins TRBV5-1 to TRBJ2-5; 9 positions match TRBD1. The germline V gene has CDR1 SGHRS and CDR2 YFSETQ. The J segment lost 2 bases and the V segment lost 4 bases, leaving 12 bases of the junction unmatched. This CDR3 region has 17 residues. CDR3: CASSPGIGTGRQETQYF. The DNA for the CDR3 is TGCGCCAGCAGCCCGGGTATTGGGACAGGGAGGCAAGAGACCCAGTACTTC.

J is TRBJ1-4 and V is TRBV28; 7 bases align to TRBD1. V shed 2 bases, J shed 8 bases, and the junction held 20 bases outside the gene matches. From germline, CDR1 is MDHEN and CDR2 SYDVKM. The CDR3 covers 19 residues. CDR3 region: CASSLPTGSGKVSEEKLFF. In DNA form, the CDR3 reads TGTGCCAGCAGTTTACCGACAGGGTCGGGAAAGGTGTCGGAGGAAAAACTGTTTTTT.

The CDR3 coding sequence is TGTGCCAGCAGGCAGGGGGGAGCCACAGATACGCAGTATTTT. Amino acids: CASRQGGATDTQYF. The genes are TRBV7-2 and TRBJ2-3, with D maybe TRBD1 (7 bases). V lost 6 bases to trimming and J lost 2 bases, with 12 bases between them. This CDR3 has 14 residues. Germline CDR1 reads SGHTA; CDR2 reads FQGNSA.

This chain uses TRBV6-4 with TRBJ2-5; possibly TRBD2 for D (6 bases). Deletions cut 2 bases from V and 2 bases from J, with 18 bases between. CDR1 and CDR2 (germline): MRHNA, SNTAGT. This CDR3 has 17 residues. In DNA, the CDR3 is TGTGCCAGCAGTGACGCCTTCCCGGAGGGGTTTCAAGAGACCCAGTACTTC. Encoded protein: CASSDAFPEGFQETQYF.

The genes are TRBV24-1 and TRBJ2-3, with D tentatively TRBD2 (5 bases). The CDR3 runs 17 residues. The V end lost 4 bases, the J end lost 2 bases, and 18 bases lay between the germline ends. Looked up from germline, CDR1 is KGHDR and CDR2 is SFDVKD. CDR3 nucleotides: TGTGCCACCAGTGACCTCGGACGGCAGGACTCCACAGATACGCAGTATTTT. Its protein is CATSDLGRQDSTDTQYF.

This clone was seen once. CDR3 DNA sequence: TGTGCCAGTAGTGGAGGGTTCGGGGAGCTGTTTTTT. It codes for CASSGGFGELFF. The chain employs TRBV19 and TRBJ2-2; possible D gene TRBD2, 6 bases. Deletions cut 5 bases from V and 7 bases from J, with 8 bases between. The CDR3 loop spans 12 amino acids. The germline CDR1 and CDR2 sequences are LNHDA and SQIVND (reference sequence).

The chain joins TRBV7-2 to TRBJ2-5; 11 nucleotides agree with TRBD2. CDR1 is SGHTA and CDR2 is FQGNSA in the germline V gene. Trimming removed 6 bases from V and 4 bases from J; junction bases left unmatched: 10. This CDR3 has 16 amino acids. CDR3 loop: CASSFSGRVMVETQYF. CDR3 in DNA: TGTGCCAGCAGTTTTAGCGGGAGGGTCATGGTAGAGACCCAGTACTTC.

The chain has TRBV2 and TRBJ2-5; D is possibly TRBD1 (6 bases). This CDR3 has 13 amino acids. The germline V gene encodes CDR1 SNHLY and CDR2 FYNNEI. Trimming took off 4 bases at V and 4 bases at J, with 10 bases between the two ends. This CDR3 reads CASSGTDAETQYF. CDR3 in DNA: TGTGCCAGCAGTGGGACAGATGCAGAGACCCAGTACTTC.

V usage is TRBV4-1 and J usage is TRBJ2-1, with 9 bases that match TRBD2. The CDR3 is 16 residues long. In germline, CDR1 is MGHRA, CDR2 YSYEKL. J lost 8 bases, V lost 5 bases, and 13 bases had no gene match. CDR3 in DNA: TGCGCCAGCAGCGAAAAAGGAGTAGCGGGAGTGGATGAGCAGTTCTTC. Encoded protein: CASSEKGVAGVDEQFF.

The chain couples TRBV19 to TRBJ1-1; no reliable D call. The germline V gene has CDR1 LNHDA and CDR2 SQIVND (reference sequence). V was shortened by 5 bases and J by 6 bases, with 13 bases between the two germline ends. This CDR3 has 13 amino acids. The CDR3 nucleotides read TGTGCCAGTAGTCCCCGGCCTGAGGCTGAAGCTTTCTTT. Residues: CASSPRPEAEAFF.

On this clone itself: The sample contains more than one DNA sequence encoding this CDR3. This sequence joins TRBV9 and TRBJ2-5; no firm D call. Per germline, CDR1 SGDLS and CDR2 YYNGEE. CDR3 length equals 12 residues. Trimming removed 0 bases at V and 4 bases at J, with 4 bases between. The CDR3, as DNA: TGTGCCAGCAGCGTAGGCGGAGAGACCCAGTACTTC. This encodes CASSVGGETQYF. Full variable domain (outside the CDR3, taken from reference TRBV9 and TRBJ2-5): DSGVTQTPKHLITATGQRVTLRCSPRSGDLSVYWYQQSLDQGLQFLIQYYNGEERAKGNILERFSAQQFPDLHSELNLSSLELGDSALYFCASSVGGETQYFGPGTRLLVL.

This clone was detected only once. This chain connects TRBV6-4 to TRBJ2-2, with TRBD2 matching 11 bases. V gave up 5 bases and J gave up 3 bases; unmatched junction bases: 2. The CDR3 sequence is 15 residues long. Germline loops: CDR1 MRHNA, CDR2 SNTAGT. As DNA, the CDR3 is TGTGCCAGCAGTAGGACTAGCGGGTACACCGGGGAGCTGTTTTTT. It yields the protein CASSRTSGYTGELFF.